Listed below are T cell receptor beta chains from one sample, sequenced in a study of blood T cell repertoires in COVID-19. Measured with immunoSEQ multiplex PCR; TCRdb has only the in-frame clones, and not every one. The table has 180,000 or so clones, 86% seen once; the top ten hold about 0.98%. What was sequenced was peripheral blood. Receptors originate from a man aged 18 to 35 with acute or convalescent COVID-19. CDR3s include the opening cysteine and the closing phenylalanine or tryptophan. The D gene is left open where the match is weak. Where a row states a size, it is once, few, many or the class of an expanded clone; other rows omit it.

V gene,J gene,clone size,D gene,CDR3 DNA,CDR3 protein
TRBV9,TRBJ2-3,.,.,TGTGCCAGCAGTTTCCTCGAGGGGGAGCATACGCAGTATTTT,CASSFLEGEHTQYF
TRBV15,TRBJ2-5,.,TRBD2,TGTGCCACCAGCAGAGGCCCGGGGGGGGGCATAGAGACCCAGTACTTC,CATSRGPGGGIETQYF
TRBV5-4,TRBJ2-1,.,.,TGTGCCAGCAGCTTGGGGGGCCCCTCCTACAATGAGCAGTTCTTC,CASSLGGPSYNEQFF
TRBV7-9,TRBJ2-1,.,TRBD2,TGTGCCAGCAGCTTAGTTCCTAGCGGGGGCAGCAATGAGCAGTTCTTC,CASSLVPSGGSNEQFF
TRBV7-6,TRBJ2-1,once,.,TGTGCCAGCAGCCCCCAGGAGGCGCGGGAGCAGTTCTTC,CASSPQEAREQFF
TRBV7-8,TRBJ2-1,.,TRBD2,TGTGCCAGCAGCTTTGCCCTAGCGGGGGCCTACAATGAGCAGTTCTTC,CASSFALAGAYNEQFF
TRBV11-2,TRBJ2-2,.,TRBD1,TGTGCCAGCAGCTTCCCCACTCGGGGACAGTCCACCGGGGAGCTGTTTTTT,CASSFPTRGQSTGELFF
TRBV28,TRBJ1-5,.,.,TGTGCCAGCAGTCGTTCCGGGGGGGCTGGCAATCAGCCCCAGCATTTT,CASSRSGGAGNQPQHF
TRBV9,TRBJ2-5,.,TRBD2,TGTGCCAGCAGCGGACTAGCGGGGGCCGTGGAGACCCAGTACTTC,CASSGLAGAVETQYF
TRBV2,TRBJ2-3,.,.,TGTGCCAGCAGACCGAGTTGGTCAGATACGCAGTATTTT,CASRPSWSDTQYF
TRBV28,TRBJ1-5,once,.,TGTGCCAGCACCACCCATGGAGGGTCCAATCAGCCCCAGCATTTT,CASTTHGGSNQPQHF
TRBV15,TRBJ2-2,.,.,TGTGCCACCAGCAGAGATTCCTCCCGGGGACTCCTGCACAACACCGGGGAGCTGTTTTTT,CATSRDSSRGLLHNTGELFF
TRBV6-5,TRBJ2-7,.,TRBD2,TGTGCCAGCAGATCACTTAGCGGGGGGAGCTACGAGCAGTACTTC,CASRSLSGGSYEQYF
TRBV12-5,TRBJ2-3,.,TRBD2,TGTGCTAGTGTACTGGCGGGGGGGGGCACAGATACGCAGTATTTT,CASVLAGGGTDTQYF
TRBV3-1/TRBV3-2,TRBJ1-2,once,.,TGTGCCAGCAGCCGAGGACTGGAAGCCGGCTACACCTTC,CASSRGLEAGYTF
TRBV18,TRBJ1-1,.,TRBD1,TGTGCCAGCTCACCGACCCTGGACAGGCCAAACACTGAAGCTTTCTTT,CASSPTLDRPNTEAFF
TRBV7-9,TRBJ1-5,.,.,TGTGCCAGCAGCTTATCAGGGCTGAACAATCAGCCCCAGCATTTT,CASSLSGLNNQPQHF
TRBV4-1,TRBJ2-2,.,TRBD1,TGCGCCAGCAGGTACCGGACAGGGGACACCGGGGAGCTGTTTTTT,CASRYRTGDTGELFF
TRBV3-1/TRBV3-2,TRBJ1-2,.,.,TGTGCCAGCAGCCAAGGGGGGGTCTATGGCTACACCTTC,CASSQGGVYGYTF
TRBV19,TRBJ1-6,.,TRBD1,TGTGCCAGTAGACCGACAGGGGGCCGCACTAATTCACCCCTCCACTTT,CASRPTGGRTNSPLHF
TRBV3-1/TRBV3-2,TRBJ2-1,.,TRBD2,TGTGCCAGCAGCCCTACTAGCGGGGGGTTTGCTGAGCAGTTCTTC,CASSPTSGGFAEQFF
TRBV5-1,TRBJ1-4,.,.,TGCGCCAGCAGACAGGAACAGGGATCAGTAAAACTGTTTTTT,CASRQEQGSVKLFF
TRBV6-2/TRBV6-3,TRBJ2-6,.,.,TGTGCCAGCAGCTTCCCCAGCGCTGGGGCCAACGTCCTGACTTTC,CASSFPSAGANVLTF
TRBV29-1,TRBJ1-1,.,TRBD1,TGCAGCGTTGGGGAGACAGGGGAAGCTTTCTTT,CSVGETGEAFF
TRBV30,TRBJ2-3,once,TRBD2,TGTGCCTGGAGTCGGCGGGGGGCCGCAGATACGCAGTATTTT,CAWSRRGAADTQYF
TRBV4-1,TRBJ2-1,.,.,TGCGCCAGCAGCCAGTCTCAAAGTACCAGTTACAATGAGCAGTTCTTC,CASSQSQSTSYNEQFF
TRBV6-5,TRBJ2-7,.,TRBD1,TGTGCCAGCAGTTACTCGGGACAGTCCTCCTACGAGCAGTACTTC,CASSYSGQSSYEQYF
TRBV5-5,TRBJ1-5,.,.,TGTGCCAGCAGCTTAAACTACAGGAATCAGCCCCAGCATTTT,CASSLNYRNQPQHF
TRBV24-1,TRBJ2-1,once,TRBD1,TGTGCCACCAGTGACCGCGGACAGGGGTTTTATGAGCAGTTCTTC,CATSDRGQGFYEQFF
TRBV11-3,TRBJ2-3,.,TRBD2,TGTGCCAGCAGCTCCGGGGGGGCCGGAGATACGCAGTATTTT,CASSSGGAGDTQYF
TRBV4-1,TRBJ1-2,.,.,TGCGCCAGCAGCCAAGCTCTTACAAGAGGCTATGGCTACACCTTC,CASSQALTRGYGYTF
TRBV5-1,TRBJ1-1,.,.,TGCGCCAGCAGCTTAGACAGCCTGAACACTGAAGCTTTCTTT,CASSLDSLNTEAFF
TRBV30,TRBJ1-2,.,TRBD1,TGTGCCTGGGAAGCGGGCAGGGGGCGGTATCATGGCTACACCTTC,CAWEAGRGRYHGYTF
TRBV5-1,TRBJ2-2,.,TRBD2,TGCGCCCGCAGCGAGACTAGCGGGGGGGCGGACACCGGGGAGCTGTTTTTT,CARSETSGGADTGELFF
TRBV7-9,TRBJ2-5,.,.,TGTGCCAGCAGCCCGGAGGCAAATGTAGCGCAAGAGACCCAGTACTTC,CASSPEANVAQETQYF
TRBV5-4,TRBJ2-1,once,.,TGTGCCAGCAGCTTGGCCGTGGGCCAGACCGAGCAGTTCTTC,CASSLAVGQTEQFF
TRBV9,TRBJ1-1,.,.,TGTGCCAGCAGCTCCAGGGACTTTTACACTGAAGCTTTCTTT,CASSSRDFYTEAFF
TRBV5-1,TRBJ1-1,.,TRBD1,TGCGCCAGCAGCTTGGCCAGGGGGCAGATCGAAATGAACACTGAAGCTTTCTTT,CASSLARGQIEMNTEAFF
TRBV19,TRBJ2-7,once,TRBD1,TGTGCCAGTAGTATAGATCCTGTGGGGACAGCCTACGAGCAGTACTTC,CASSIDPVGTAYEQYF
TRBV7-2,TRBJ2-1,.,TRBD2,TGTGCCAGCAGCTTAGTGGGCGGGGGCTCCTACAATGAGCAGTTCTTC,CASSLVGGGSYNEQFF
TRBV4-1,TRBJ2-1,.,.,TGCGCCAGCAGCCCTACTAGCAGCCTTTATAATGAGCAGTTCTTC,CASSPTSSLYNEQFF
TRBV19,TRBJ1-2,.,TRBD1,TGTGCCAGTAGTTCGACAGGGGTCGTATTTAACTATGGCTACACCTTC,CASSSTGVVFNYGYTF